This is a list of T cell receptor beta chains from one sample in a study of blood T cell repertoires in COVID-19. TCRdb's table, derived via immunoSEQ multiplex PCR, lists solely in-frame clones and lacks some. The sample records a few hundred thousand clones, 80% to 90% being singletons. Sequenced: peripheral blood. These receptors originate from a man aged 40-50 years with acute or convalescent COVID-19. Both conserved end residues are part of each CDR3. D genes are given only for firm matches. Not all rows give a size; the values are once, few, many and, for expanded clones, a class.

d_call	v_call	j_call	clone_size	cdr3_nt	cdr3_aa
TRBD1	TRBV27	TRBJ1-1	.	TGTGCCAGCAGTTTGGGACAGGGGGCGATTGAAGCTTTCTTT	CASSLGQGAIEAFF
TRBD1	TRBV27	TRBJ1-4	.	TGTGCCAGCAAAAAGGCCGGGACAGGGGACGAAAAACTGTTTTTT	CASKKAGTGDEKLFF
.	TRBV28	TRBJ1-3	.	TGTGCCAGCAGTTTCGGGATCTCTGGAAACACCATATATTTT	CASSFGISGNTIYF
TRBD2	TRBV27	TRBJ2-7	.	TGTGCCAGCAGTTTAGGGCCTAGCGGGATCTACGAGCAGTACTTC	CASSLGPSGIYEQYF
.	TRBV28	TRBJ2-7	.	TGTGCCAGCAGTTCGTATGCGGGTGTTAGCTCCTACGAGCAGTACTTC	CASSSYAGVSSYEQYF
TRBD2	TRBV11-2	TRBJ2-7	many	TGTGCCAGCAGCCCTCGGACAGGCCGCGGACTAGCGGGGGTCGGCGAGCAGTACTTC	CASSPRTGRGLAGVGEQYF
.	TRBV12-3/TRBV12-4	TRBJ1-1	.	TGTGCCAGCAGTTTTTTCATGAACACTGAAGCTTTCTTT	CASSFFMNTEAFF
TRBD2	TRBV7-8	TRBJ2-5	.	TGTGCCAGCAGCTTTGCTAGCGGGGGCCAAGAGACCCAGTACTTC	CASSFASGGQETQYF
.	TRBV7-8	TRBJ2-3	.	TGTGCCAGCAGCTACCGTAATGCCAGGGCCTACCTACCAGATACGCAGTATTTT	CASSYRNARAYLPDTQYF
.	TRBV5-6	TRBJ2-1	.	TGTGCCAGCAGCTTGTCGCGCGTTTCAAATTGGAATGAGCAGTTCTTC	CASSLSRVSNWNEQFF
TRBD1	TRBV2	TRBJ1-6	.	TGTGCCAGCGGACAGGGGGCCTATAATTCACCCCTCCACTTT	CASGQGAYNSPLHF
.	TRBV9	TRBJ2-2	.	TGTGCCAGCAGCCCAAGAGGGAACACCGGGGAGCTGTTTTTT	CASSPRGNTGELFF
.	TRBV12-3/TRBV12-4	TRBJ1-5	.	TGTGCCAGCAGTTTGTCGCCAGGGAAGGCCCAGCATTTT	CASSLSPGKAQHF
.	TRBV6-1	TRBJ1-3	.	TGTGCCAGCAGTGAATTGTTATCTGGAAACACCATATATTTT	CASSELLSGNTIYF
.	TRBV2	TRBJ1-5	once	TGTGCCAGCAGTGACAGGGGAGAATATAGCAATCAGCCCCAGCATTTT	CASSDRGEYSNQPQHF
.	TRBV11-2	TRBJ2-1	.	TGTGCCAGCAGCTCCCGAGGAGGTAGCGTGAGCTCCTACAATGAGCAGTTCTTC	CASSSRGGSVSSYNEQFF
TRBD1	TRBV28	TRBJ2-7	.	TGTGCCAGCAGGGGGATACAGGGGGCATTCGTATACGAGCAGTACTTC	CASRGIQGAFVYEQYF
TRBD2	TRBV18	TRBJ2-6	few	TGTGCCAGCTCACCACGGCGGGAGGGCCGCTTGAACCTCTTGGGGGCCAACGTCCTGACTTTC	CASSPRREGRLNLLGANVLTF
TRBD1	TRBV28	TRBJ1-3	.	TGTGCCAGCAGTTTCCCGGACAGGGGAAACACCATATATTTT	CASSFPDRGNTIYF
TRBD1	TRBV2	TRBJ2-7	once	TGTGCCAGTGGGGGACAGGGAGGCGAGCAGTACTTC	CASGGQGGEQYF
TRBD1	TRBV6-5	TRBJ1-4	.	TGTGCCAGCAAAGCGTGGACAGGGGGGAGTGAAAAACTGTTTTTT	CASKAWTGGSEKLFF
.	TRBV6-2/TRBV6-3	TRBJ1-5	.	TGTGCCAGCAGTTTTACTAATAGCAATCAGCCCCAGCATTTT	CASSFTNSNQPQHF